Sequencing of this T cell receptor beta chain was carried out in a study of CD8 T cells in Susac syndrome. Sequencing targeted TCR beta in T cells from blood (CD8+ and CD4+). TEMRA cells were FACS-enriched, while CD8+ and CD4+ T cells were negatively isolated. It was with random hexamers that about 0.45 to 1 ug RNA was reverse transcribed. Coverage of TCR beta CDR3 amplification by immunoSEQ multiplex PCR extended to 54 Vbeta and 13 Jbeta. TCRdb redid the calling of the immunoSEQ multiplex PCR reads with MiXCR, one entry per CDR3 protein. Among around 140,000 distinct CDR3 sequences listed, 65% to 90% were seen once. Germline assignment: CDR1 SEHNR and CDR2 FQNEAQ (reference sequence). CDR3 size: 14 residues. The ends were cut back, 4 bases at V and 2 bases at J, with 11 bases in the middle.

Sequencing was carried out using CD8+ T cells from PBMCs. The chain employs TRBV7-9 and TRBJ1-2, with D maybe TRBD1 (5 bases). The clonotype was recovered from a human donor with multiple sclerosis. CDR3: CASSSPRGNYGYTF. The CDR3 DNA is TGTGCCAGCAGCTCACCTCGGGGGAACTATGGCTACACCTTC.